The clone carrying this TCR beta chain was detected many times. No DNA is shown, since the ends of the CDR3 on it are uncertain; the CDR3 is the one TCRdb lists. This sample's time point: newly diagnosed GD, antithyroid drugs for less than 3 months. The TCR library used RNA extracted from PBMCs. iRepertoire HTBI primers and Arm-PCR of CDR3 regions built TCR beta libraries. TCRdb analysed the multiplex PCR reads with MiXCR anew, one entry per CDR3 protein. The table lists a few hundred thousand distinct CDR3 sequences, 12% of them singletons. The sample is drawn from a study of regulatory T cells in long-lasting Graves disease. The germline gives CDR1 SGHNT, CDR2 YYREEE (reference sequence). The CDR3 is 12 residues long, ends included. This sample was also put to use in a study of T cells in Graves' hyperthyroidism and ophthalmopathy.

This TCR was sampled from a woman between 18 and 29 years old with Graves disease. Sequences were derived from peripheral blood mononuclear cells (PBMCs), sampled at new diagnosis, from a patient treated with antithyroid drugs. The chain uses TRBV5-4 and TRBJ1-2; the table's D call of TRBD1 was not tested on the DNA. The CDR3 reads CASSLVGQGSTF.